The text below deals with one T cell receptor beta chain. The CDR3 runs 17 residues. V was cut by 4 bases and J by 2 bases, with 19 bases left in between. The germline gives CDR1 ENHRY, CDR2 SYGVKD. The data were taken from a study of cytomegalovirus exposure and HLA in healthy donors. Study-level background: Of all 370 or so donors who were genotyped, about 84% belonged to the Caucasian-associated ancestry cluster.

In the PCR, 60 Vbeta and 13 Jbeta primers were used. Clones were sequenced by immunoSEQ multiplex PCR, and TCRdb holds only the in-frame ones, with some missing. This sample has more than 200,000 clones; over 75% occur once, and the top ten carry around 1.8%. J is TRBJ2-3 and V is TRBV10-3, with D possibly matching TRBD2 (5 bases). The sequence derives from a man aged 18 to 30 in good health and CMV-seronegative. Sequencing used PBMCs. CDR3 sequence: CAISAPSGLLDTDTQYF. The CDR3 nucleotides are TGTGCCATCAGTGCCCCCTCAGGCCTACTAGACACAGATACGCAGTATTTT.